The text below deals with one T cell receptor (beta chain). This entry is derived from a study of CD8 T cells in Susac syndrome. V lost 4 bases to trimming and J lost 2 bases; unmatched junction nucleotides: 6. CDR3 size: 15 residues. Germline loops: CDR1 MGHRA, CDR2 YSYEKL. RNA was extracted with the RNeasy kit, and a quantity of about 0.45 to 1 ug was reverse transcribed using random hexamers. In TCRdb, the immunoSEQ multiplex PCR reads were re-called with MiXCR into one record per CDR3 protein. The data show 200,000 or so distinct CDR3 sequences, roughly 94% seen once. V gene TRBV4-1 combines with J gene TRBJ2-7; 9 positions match TRBD2. The source of this sequence is a human donor with Susac syndrome. Sequencing was carried out using CD8+ T cells from PBMCs. CDR3 residues: CASSPIAGATYEQYF. In nucleotides, the CDR3 is TGCGCCAGCAGCCCAATAGCGGGAGCGACCTACGAGCAGTACTTC.